This TCR beta chain was documented in a study of graft-versus-host responses after intestinal transplantation (dated by TCRdb to the early 2020s). About the study as a whole: The transplants that recipients received were multivisceral, liver-intestinal, or isolated intestinal. Every recipient was given anti-thymocyte globulin induction, followed by 2 to 3 years of maintenance tacrolimus and steroids. Bulk TCR-beta CDR3 sequencing was used to track graft-versus-host and host-versus-graft alloreactive T cell clones in the graft, circulation and bone marrow after intestinal transplantation. Alloreactive clones were identified by sequencing pre-transplant mixed lymphocyte reaction products and comparing these products with unstimulated pre-transplant donor and recipient T cells. The cohort enrolled about two dozen intestinal transplant recipients, one of whom was a retransplant, and 3 patients without pretransplant specimens were excluded. A peak of at least 4% donor T cells among recipient peripheral blood mononuclear cells was the definition used for donor T cell macrochimerism. Instead of going to the commercial service, samples from a few later patients were sequenced in-house on an Illumina MiSeq and processed with MiXCR.

Libraries were prepared through the immunoSEQ multiplex PCR assay. For most patients, high-throughput TCR-beta CDR3 sequencing of genomic DNA was performed by Adaptive Biotechnologies. In the original analysis: TCR sequencing data for more than 15 patients were retrieved from Adaptive's ImmunoSEQ software; a few other patients were processed with MiXCR and VDJtools. CDR3 nucleotide sequences shared between donor and recipient were removed because the origin of such sequences could not be assigned. At least 2-fold expansion over unstimulated cells and a minimum CFSE-low frequency of 0.002% (template counts) or 0.001% (read counts) were required for clones to be classified as alloreactive. Clones detected in sequenced pre-transplant spleen, lymph node, or MLR CFSE-low populations of the donor or recipient were defined as mappable. Cumulative frequency of alloreactive clones was calculated as a percentage of all sequences weighted by copy number. In its TCRdb copy, this immuneACCESS table keeps in-frame sequences only and misses some clones. Where compared with another copy, unresolved V genes explain less than half of these, and the others have no known cause. V, J and clone size reflect that table, while D and trimming were determined from the DNA. The sample has about 9,600 clones on record, around 93% of them singletons. Roughly 3.5% of the sample rests with the top ten.

Summary of the overall study and its limitations: High GvH to HvG T cell clonal ratios were observed in the allografts of patients with donor T cell macrochimerism. The conclusions were limited by the relatively low number and heterogeneity of the intestinal transplant patients. GvH clones were detected in recipient bone marrow, and some appeared earlier in ileal mucosa or blood, consistent with an intestinal mucosal origin. Peak levels of circulating GvH clones were associated with declines in HvG clones early after transplant.

From the cysteine up to the phenylalanine, the CDR3 has a length of 13 residues. The CDR3 DNA has 39 bases and is translated from base 1. V lost 6 bases and J lost 2 bases; the stretch between them is 10 bases long. Based on the germline V gene, the CDR1 and CDR2 sequences are SNHLY and FYNNEI. In the first month after transplant, blood samples were collected up to 4 times, and after that at least monthly when available. A note on this clone: This receptor's antigen is unknown. No clone much larger than this one lies a single base away; base qualities are absent.

Sequenced here: PBMCs, sampled approximately 45 days after intestinal transplantation. The receptor chain draws on TRBV2 and TRBJ1-1; matching of 5 bases hints at TRBD1 as the D gene. The clonotype comes from a human patient who received an intestinal transplant, so some T cells may come from the graft donor. The CDR3 protein is CASSSGANTEAFF. The sequenced DNA is TGTGCCAGCAGCAGCGGGGCCAACACTGAAGCTTTCTTT.